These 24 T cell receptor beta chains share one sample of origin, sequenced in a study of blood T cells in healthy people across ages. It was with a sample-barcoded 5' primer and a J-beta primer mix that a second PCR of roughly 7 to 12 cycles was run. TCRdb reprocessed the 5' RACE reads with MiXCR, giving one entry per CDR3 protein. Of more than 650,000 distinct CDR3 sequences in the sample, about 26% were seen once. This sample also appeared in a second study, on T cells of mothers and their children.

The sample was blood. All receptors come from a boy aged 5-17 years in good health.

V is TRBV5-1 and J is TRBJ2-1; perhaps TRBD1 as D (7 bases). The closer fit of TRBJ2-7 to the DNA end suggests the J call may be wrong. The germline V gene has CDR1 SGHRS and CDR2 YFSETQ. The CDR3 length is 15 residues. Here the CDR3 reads CASSLAQGGWYEQYF. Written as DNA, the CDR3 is TGCGCCAGCAGTCTCGCCCAGGGGGGTTGGTACGAGCAGTACTTC.

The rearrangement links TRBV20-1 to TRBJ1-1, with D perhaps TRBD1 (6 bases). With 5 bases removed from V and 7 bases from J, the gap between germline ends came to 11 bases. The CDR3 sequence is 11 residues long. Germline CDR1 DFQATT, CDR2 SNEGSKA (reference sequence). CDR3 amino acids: CSAQEGVEAFF. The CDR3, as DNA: TGCAGTGCTCAAGAGGGGGTTGAAGCTTTCTTT.

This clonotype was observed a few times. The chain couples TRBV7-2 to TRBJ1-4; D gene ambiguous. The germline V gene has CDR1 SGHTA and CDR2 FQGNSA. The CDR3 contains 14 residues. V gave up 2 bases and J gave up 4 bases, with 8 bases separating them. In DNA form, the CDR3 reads TGTGCCAGCAGCTTAAGTGTGGTTAATGAAAAACTGTTTTTT. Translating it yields CASSLSVVNEKLFF.

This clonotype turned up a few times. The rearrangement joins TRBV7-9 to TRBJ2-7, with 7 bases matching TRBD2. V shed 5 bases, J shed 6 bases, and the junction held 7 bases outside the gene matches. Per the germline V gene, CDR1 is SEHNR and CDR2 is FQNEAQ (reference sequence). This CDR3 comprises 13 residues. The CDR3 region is CASSAGGTSEQYF. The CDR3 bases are TGTGCCAGCAGCGCCGGGGGGACTTCCGAGCAGTACTTC.

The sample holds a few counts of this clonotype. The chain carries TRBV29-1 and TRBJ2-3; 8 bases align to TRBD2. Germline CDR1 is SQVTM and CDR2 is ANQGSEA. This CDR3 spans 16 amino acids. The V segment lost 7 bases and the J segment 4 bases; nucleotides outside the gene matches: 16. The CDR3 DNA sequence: TGCAGCGCCCGGCGAACCGGGGGGGCAAAAGCAGATACGCAGTATTTT. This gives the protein CSARRTGGAKADTQYF.

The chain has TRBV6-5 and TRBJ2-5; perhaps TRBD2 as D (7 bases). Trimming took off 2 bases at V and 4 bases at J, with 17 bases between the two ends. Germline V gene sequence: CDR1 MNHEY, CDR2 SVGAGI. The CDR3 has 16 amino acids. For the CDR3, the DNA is TGTGCCAGCAGTTACGGAAACGGGGGAGGGGGAGAGACCCAGTACTTC. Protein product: CASSYGNGGGGETQYF.

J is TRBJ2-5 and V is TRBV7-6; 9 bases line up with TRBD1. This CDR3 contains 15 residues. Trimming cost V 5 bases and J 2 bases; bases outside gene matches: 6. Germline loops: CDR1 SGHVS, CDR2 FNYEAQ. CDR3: CASSEQTGGQETQYF. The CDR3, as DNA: TGTGCCAGCAGCGAGCAGACAGGGGGGCAAGAGACCCAGTACTTC.

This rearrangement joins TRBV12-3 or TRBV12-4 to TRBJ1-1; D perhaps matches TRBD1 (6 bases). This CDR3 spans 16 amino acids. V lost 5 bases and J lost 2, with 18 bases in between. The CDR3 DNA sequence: TGTGCCAGCAGTCCCTTAGGGGGGGCCTCCAACACTGAAGCTTTCTTT. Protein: CASSPLGGASNTEAFF.

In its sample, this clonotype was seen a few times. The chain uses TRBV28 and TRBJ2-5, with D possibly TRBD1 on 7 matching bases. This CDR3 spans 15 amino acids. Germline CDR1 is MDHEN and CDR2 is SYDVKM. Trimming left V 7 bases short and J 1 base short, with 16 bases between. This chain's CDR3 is CASMSAQGGQETQYF. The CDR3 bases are TGTGCCAGCATGTCCGCCCAGGGGGGCCAAGAGACCCAGTACTTC.

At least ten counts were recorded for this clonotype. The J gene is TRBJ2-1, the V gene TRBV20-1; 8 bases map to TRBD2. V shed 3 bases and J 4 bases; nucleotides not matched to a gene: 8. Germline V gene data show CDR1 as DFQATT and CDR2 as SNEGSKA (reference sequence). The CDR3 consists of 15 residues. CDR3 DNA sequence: TGCAGTGCTAGGGAGCGTAGCGGGGTTTACAATGAGCAGTTCTTC. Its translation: CSARERSGVYNEQFF.

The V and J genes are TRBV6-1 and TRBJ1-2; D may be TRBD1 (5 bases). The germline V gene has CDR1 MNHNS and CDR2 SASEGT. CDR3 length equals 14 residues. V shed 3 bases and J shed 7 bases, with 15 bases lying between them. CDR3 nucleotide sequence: TGTGCCAGCAGTGACCGTTGGGAGCAGGGTGGCTACACCTTC. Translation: CASSDRWEQGGYTF.

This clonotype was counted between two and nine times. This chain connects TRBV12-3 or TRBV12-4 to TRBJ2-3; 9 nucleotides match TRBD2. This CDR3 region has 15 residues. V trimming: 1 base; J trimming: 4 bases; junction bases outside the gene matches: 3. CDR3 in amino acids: CASSLGGGASDTQYF. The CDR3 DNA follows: TGTGCCAGCAGTTTAGGCGGGGGGGCATCAGATACGCAGTATTTT.

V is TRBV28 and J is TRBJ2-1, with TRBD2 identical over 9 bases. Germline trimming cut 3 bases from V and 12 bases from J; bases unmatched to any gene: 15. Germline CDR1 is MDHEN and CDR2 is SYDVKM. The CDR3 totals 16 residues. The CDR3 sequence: CASSFYAGGPVGSQFF. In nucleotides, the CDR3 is TGTGCCAGCAGTTTCTACGCGGGGGGGCCTGTCGGTTCGCAGTTCTTC.

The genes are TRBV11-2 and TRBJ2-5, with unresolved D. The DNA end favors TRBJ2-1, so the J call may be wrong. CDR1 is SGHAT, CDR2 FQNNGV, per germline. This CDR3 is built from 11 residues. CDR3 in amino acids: CASFERNEQFF. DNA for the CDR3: TGTGCCAGCTTTGAGAGGAATGAGCAGTTCTTC.

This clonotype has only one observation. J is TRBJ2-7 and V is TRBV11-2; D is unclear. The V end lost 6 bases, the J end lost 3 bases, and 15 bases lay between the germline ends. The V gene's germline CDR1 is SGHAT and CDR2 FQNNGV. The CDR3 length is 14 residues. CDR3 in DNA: TGTGCCAGCAGGTTCCGGGCCGACCTCTACGAGCAGTACTTC. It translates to CASRFRADLYEQYF.

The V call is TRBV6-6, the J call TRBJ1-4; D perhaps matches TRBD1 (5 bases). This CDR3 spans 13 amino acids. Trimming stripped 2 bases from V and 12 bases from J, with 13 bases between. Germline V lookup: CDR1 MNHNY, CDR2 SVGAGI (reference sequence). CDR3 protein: CASSYPRTSELFF. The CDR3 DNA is TGTGCCAGCAGTTACCCTCGGACATCCGAACTGTTTTTT.

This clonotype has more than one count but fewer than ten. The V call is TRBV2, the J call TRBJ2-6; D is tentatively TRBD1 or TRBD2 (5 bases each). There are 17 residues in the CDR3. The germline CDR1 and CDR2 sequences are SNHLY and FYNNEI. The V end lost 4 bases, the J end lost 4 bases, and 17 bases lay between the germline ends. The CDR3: CASSGGVSGTGANVLTF. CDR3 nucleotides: TGTGCCAGCAGTGGAGGGGTATCCGGGACCGGGGCCAACGTCCTGACTTTC.

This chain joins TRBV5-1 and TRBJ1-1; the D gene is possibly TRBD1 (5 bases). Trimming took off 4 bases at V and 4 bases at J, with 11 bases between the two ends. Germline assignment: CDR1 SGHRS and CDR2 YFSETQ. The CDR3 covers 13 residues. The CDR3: CASSPGGFTEAFF. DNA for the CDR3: TGCGCCAGCAGCCCCGGGGGATTCACTGAAGCTTTCTTT.

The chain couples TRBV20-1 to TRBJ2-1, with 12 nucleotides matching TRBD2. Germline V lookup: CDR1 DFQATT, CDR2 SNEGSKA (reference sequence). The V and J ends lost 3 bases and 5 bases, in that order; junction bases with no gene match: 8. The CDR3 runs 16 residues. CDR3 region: CSARGPSGGEDNEQFF. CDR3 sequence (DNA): TGCAGTGCTAGGGGGCCTAGCGGGGGGGAGGACAATGAGCAGTTCTTC.

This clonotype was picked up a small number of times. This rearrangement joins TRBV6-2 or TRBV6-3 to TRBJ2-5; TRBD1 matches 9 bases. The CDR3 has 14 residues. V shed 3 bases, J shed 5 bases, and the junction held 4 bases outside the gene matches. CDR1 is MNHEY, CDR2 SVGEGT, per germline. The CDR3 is CASSYGQGRETQYF. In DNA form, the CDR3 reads TGTGCCAGCAGTTATGGACAGGGGAGGGAGACCCAGTACTTC.

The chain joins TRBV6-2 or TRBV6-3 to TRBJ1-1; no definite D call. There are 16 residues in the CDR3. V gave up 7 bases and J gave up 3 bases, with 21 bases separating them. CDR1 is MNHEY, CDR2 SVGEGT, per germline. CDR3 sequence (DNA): TGTGCCAGCATACCCCGGTTGGACGGGAAGTACACTGAAGCTTTCTTT. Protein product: CASIPRLDGKYTEAFF.

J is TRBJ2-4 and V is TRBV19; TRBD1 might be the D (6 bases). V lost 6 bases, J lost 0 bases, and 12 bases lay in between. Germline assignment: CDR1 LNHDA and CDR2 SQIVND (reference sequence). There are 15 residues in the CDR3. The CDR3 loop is CASRPQGLAKNIQYF. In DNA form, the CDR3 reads TGTGCCAGTAGGCCACAGGGCTTAGCCAAAAACATTCAGTACTTC.

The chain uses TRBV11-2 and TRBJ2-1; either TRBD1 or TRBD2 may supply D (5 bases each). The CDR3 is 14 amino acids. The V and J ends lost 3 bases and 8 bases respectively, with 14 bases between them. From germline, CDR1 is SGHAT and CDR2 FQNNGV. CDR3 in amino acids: CASSLGLARDEQFF. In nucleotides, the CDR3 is TGTGCCAGCAGCTTGGGGCTAGCTAGGGATGAGCAGTTCTTC.

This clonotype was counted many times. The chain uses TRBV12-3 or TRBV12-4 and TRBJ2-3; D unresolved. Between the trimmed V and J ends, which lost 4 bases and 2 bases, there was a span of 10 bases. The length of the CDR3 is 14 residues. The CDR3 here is CASSSWTVTDTQYF. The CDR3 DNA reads TGTGCCAGCAGTTCGTGGACCGTCACAGATACGCAGTATTTT.